The sequence of this T cell receptor (beta chain) was determined in a study of prognosis after radiotherapy for stage I lung cancer. Study findings and constraints: After stereotactic body radiation therapy, patients with later distant metastases showed lower Shannon entropy.

Germline values: CDR1 LNHDA, CDR2 SQIVND (reference sequence). The CDR3 consists of 13 residues. V was pared by 6 bases and J by 5 bases, with 2 bases of the junction left unmatched. Two-round multiplex PCR, the amplification method, yielded TCR beta CDR3 from genomic DNA. The first PCR round targeted every TRBV and TRBJ gene with specific primers. TCRdb fed the multiplex PCR reads into MiXCR, producing one record per CDR3 protein. The sample contains around 26,000 distinct CDR3 sequences, approximately 40% of which appear only once. Peripheral blood, roughly 6 milliliters per draw, was collected at each of two time points. Many counts were recorded for this clonotype. No antigen is known for it.

This sequence originates from a donor aged 50 or older with non-small cell lung cancer. Sequencing was performed on PBMCs, taken before or after stereotactic body radiation therapy (not recorded which). V gene TRBV19 combines with J gene TRBJ2-7; 12 bases fit TRBD2. The CDR3 nucleotides read TGTGCCAGTAGGACTAGCGGGAGCCACGAGCAGTACTTC. Translated: CASRTSGSHEQYF.